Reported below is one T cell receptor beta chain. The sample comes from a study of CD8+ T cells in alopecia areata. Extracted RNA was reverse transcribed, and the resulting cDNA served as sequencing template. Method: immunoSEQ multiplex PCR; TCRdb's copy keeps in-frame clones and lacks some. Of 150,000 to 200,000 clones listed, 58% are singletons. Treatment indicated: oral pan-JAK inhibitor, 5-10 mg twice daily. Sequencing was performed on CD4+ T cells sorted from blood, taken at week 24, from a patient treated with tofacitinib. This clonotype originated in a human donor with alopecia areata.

CDR3 amino acids: CASSGGGPINTGELFF. CDR3 coding DNA: TGTGCCAGCAGTGGGGGGGGTCCCATCAACACCGGGGAGCTGTTTTTT. The chain carries TRBV2 and TRBJ2-2; 7 nucleotides line up with TRBD2. J was trimmed by 2 bases and V by 4 bases; bases with no gene match: 7. CDR3 size: 16 residues. Looked up from germline, CDR1 is SNHLY and CDR2 is FYNNEI.